The rows below give T cell receptor beta chains drawn from one sample of a study of cytomegalovirus exposure and HLA in healthy donors. Produced via immunoSEQ multiplex PCR; TCRdb's table is partial and in-frame only. The sample lists roughly 93,000 clones, roughly 78% seen once, with 7.3% in the top ten. The material sequenced was PBMCs. The receptors originated from a man aged 25 to 45 in good health and CMV-seronegative. Both conserved end residues are part of each CDR3. The D gene is left open where the match is weak. Only some rows state a clone size, as once, few, many or a class for expanded clones.

j_call clone_size d_call v_call cdr3_aa cdr3_nt
TRBJ2-5 few . TRBV6-5 CASSSGGEAETQYF TGTGCCAGCAGCTCCGGGGGAGAGGCAGAGACCCAGTACTTC
TRBJ2-1 . TRBD2 TRBV5-4 CASSDRTSGERFF TGTGCCAGCAGCGATCGGACTAGCGGGGAGCGGTTCTTC
TRBJ2-7 once . TRBV29-1 CSVVRTEGGKAAYEQYF TGCAGCGTTGTCCGAACGGAGGGCGGAAAGGCCGCCTACGAGCAGTACTTC
TRBJ2-5 . . TRBV7-9 CASNYQGSTQETQYF TGTGCCAGCAACTACCAGGGTAGCACCCAAGAGACCCAGTACTTC
TRBJ2-5 . TRBD2 TRBV27 CATKGLAIQETQYF TGTGCCACCAAGGGACTAGCGATTCAAGAGACCCAGTACTTC
TRBJ1-1 . TRBD1 TRBV7-2 CASSRQGGGTEAFF TGTGCCAGCAGCCGACAGGGGGGAGGCACTGAAGCTTTCTTT
TRBJ1-1 . . TRBV11-2 CASSQGSEGNTEAFF TGTGCCAGCAGCCAGGGTTCGGAAGGGAACACTGAAGCTTTCTTT
TRBJ1-1 once . TRBV4-2 CASSQELAVNTEAFF TGTGCCAGCAGCCAAGAATTGGCTGTCAACACTGAAGCTTTCTTT
TRBJ2-3 few TRBD2 TRBV27 CASSFGTSSWPGTDTQYF TGTGCCAGCAGTTTCGGGACTAGCAGTTGGCCTGGCACAGATACGCAGTATTTT
TRBJ2-2 . TRBD1 TRBV27 CASSSRQGAGAGELFF TGTGCCAGCAGTTCCAGACAGGGGGCCGGGGCCGGGGAGCTGTTTTTT
TRBJ1-6 . . TRBV5-6 CASSLVGGYSPLHF TGTGCCAGCAGCTTGGTGGGGGGTTATTCACCCCTCCACTTT
TRBJ2-1 . TRBD2 TRBV7-9 CASSLGGLAGYYNEQFF TGTGCCAGCAGCTTAGGGGGGCTAGCGGGGTATTACAATGAGCAGTTCTTC
TRBJ1-2 few TRBD1 TRBV4-1 CASSQDLSLDRGDYGYTF TGCGCCAGCAGCCAAGACCTTTCCCTTGACAGGGGTGACTATGGCTACACCTTC
TRBJ1-2 . . TRBV29-1 CSVEEGAAGYTF TGCAGCGTTGAAGAGGGAGCTGCTGGCTACACCTTC
TRBJ2-5 . TRBD2 TRBV10-3 CAISESASGGATETQYF TGTGCCATCAGTGAGTCGGCTAGCGGGGGGGCAACGGAGACCCAGTACTTC
TRBJ2-5 few TRBD2 TRBV4-3 CASSQEGLAAETQYF TGCGCCAGCAGCCAAGAGGGTCTAGCGGCCGAGACCCAGTACTTC
TRBJ2-3 few . TRBV6-5 CASSYSSFRGDTQYF TGTGCCAGCAGTTACTCGAGCTTCCGGGGAGATACGCAGTATTTT
TRBJ2-4 . . TRBV14 CASSQDGSLAKNIQYF TGTGCCAGCAGCCAAGACGGTTCCTTAGCCAAAAACATTCAGTACTTC
TRBJ1-3 . TRBD1 TRBV30 CAWKGRGSGNTIYF TGTGCCTGGAAGGGCAGGGGGTCTGGAAACACCATATATTTT
TRBJ1-1 . . TRBV6-1 CASSEGGLGAFF TGTGCCAGCAGTGAAGGAGGGCTCGGAGCTTTCTTT
TRBJ2-1 . TRBD2 TRBV28 CASSLWTSSYNEQFF TGTGCCAGCAGTTTGTGGACTAGCAGTTACAATGAGCAGTTCTTC
TRBJ2-5 . . TRBV11-1 CASSRGGETQYF TGTGCCAGCAGCAGAGGAGGGGAGACCCAGTACTTC
TRBJ1-2 . TRBD1 TRBV7-9 CASSLKTGFNYGYTF TGTGCCAGCAGCCTCAAGACAGGGTTTAACTATGGCTACACCTTC
TRBJ1-5 . TRBD1 TRBV18 CASSAGTGGISNQPQHF TGTGCCAGCTCGGCCGGGACAGGGGGAATTAGCAATCAGCCCCAGCATTTT